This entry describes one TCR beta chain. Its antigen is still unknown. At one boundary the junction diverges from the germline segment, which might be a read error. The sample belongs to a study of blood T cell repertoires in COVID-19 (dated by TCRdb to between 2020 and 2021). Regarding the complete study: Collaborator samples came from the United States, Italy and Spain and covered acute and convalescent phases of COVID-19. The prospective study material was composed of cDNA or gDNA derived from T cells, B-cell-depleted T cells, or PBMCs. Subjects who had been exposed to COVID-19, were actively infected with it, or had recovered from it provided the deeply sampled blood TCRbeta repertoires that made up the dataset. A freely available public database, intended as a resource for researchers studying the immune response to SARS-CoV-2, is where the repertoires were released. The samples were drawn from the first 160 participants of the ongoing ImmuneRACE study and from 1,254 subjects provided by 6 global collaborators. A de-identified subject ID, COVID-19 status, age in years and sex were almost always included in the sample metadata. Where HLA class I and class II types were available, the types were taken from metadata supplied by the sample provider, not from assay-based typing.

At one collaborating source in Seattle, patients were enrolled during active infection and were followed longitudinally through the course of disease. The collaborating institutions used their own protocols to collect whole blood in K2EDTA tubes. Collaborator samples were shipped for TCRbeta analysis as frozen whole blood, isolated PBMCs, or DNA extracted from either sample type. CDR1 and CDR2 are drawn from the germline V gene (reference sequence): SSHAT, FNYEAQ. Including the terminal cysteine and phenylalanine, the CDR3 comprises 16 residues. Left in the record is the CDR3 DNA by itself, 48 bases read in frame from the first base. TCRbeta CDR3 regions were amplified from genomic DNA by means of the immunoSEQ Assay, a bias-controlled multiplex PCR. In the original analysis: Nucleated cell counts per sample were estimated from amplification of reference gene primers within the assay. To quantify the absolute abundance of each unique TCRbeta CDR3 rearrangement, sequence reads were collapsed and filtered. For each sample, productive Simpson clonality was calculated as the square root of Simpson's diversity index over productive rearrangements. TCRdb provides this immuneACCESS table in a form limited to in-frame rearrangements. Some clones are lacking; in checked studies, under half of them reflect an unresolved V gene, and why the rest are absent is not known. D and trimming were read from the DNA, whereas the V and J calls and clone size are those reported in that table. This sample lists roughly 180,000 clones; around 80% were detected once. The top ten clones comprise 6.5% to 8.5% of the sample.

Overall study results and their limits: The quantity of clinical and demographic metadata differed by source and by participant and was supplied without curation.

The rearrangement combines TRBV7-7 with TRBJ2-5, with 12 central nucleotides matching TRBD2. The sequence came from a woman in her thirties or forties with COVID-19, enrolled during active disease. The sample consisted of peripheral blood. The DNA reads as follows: TGTGCTAGCAGCTTAGGTCTAGCGGGAGGGAAAGAGACCCAGTACTTC. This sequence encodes CASSLGLAGGKETQYF.